Below are 2 T cell receptor beta chains sequenced from a single sample in a study of CD8 T cells in Susac syndrome (dated by TCRdb to the late 2010s). Library method: the immunoSEQ multiplex PCR assay. RNA was extracted using the RNeasy kit, and about 0.45 to 1 ug of the RNA was reverse transcribed with random hexamers. TCRdb redid the processing of the public reads, applying fastp at Q25 and MiXCR, and retained in-frame beta chains. Each entry merges the rows of one CDR3 protein and shows their most common DNA and genes. This sample gives tens of thousands of distinct CDR3 sequences in total; about 92% of them show up just once. The top ten clonotypes cover about 0.51% of the sample. The material sequenced was CD8+ T cells from PBMCs. The receptors were gathered from a human donor with multiple sclerosis.

V is TRBV11-2 and J is TRBJ2-3; tentatively, D is TRBD1 (5 bases). Looked up from germline, CDR1 is SGHAT and CDR2 is FQNNGV. V dropped 3 bases and J dropped 13 bases, with 11 bases sitting between them. This CDR3 spans 11 amino acids. The CDR3 DNA reads TGTGCCAGCAGCTTGGGCAGGGCCAAGTATTTT. Its translation is CASSLGRAKYF.

The V call is TRBV5-6, the J call TRBJ2-1; D gene uncertain. V gave up 7 bases and J gave up 0 bases, with 8 bases separating them. The V gene's germline CDR1 is SGHDT and CDR2 YYEEEE. This CDR3 comprises 13 residues. CDR3 loop: CASLPSSYNEQFF. The CDR3 DNA follows: TGTGCCAGCCTTCCGAGCTCCTACAATGAGCAGTTCTTC.